This TCR beta chain was profiled in a study of blood T cell repertoires in COVID-19. V gave up 2 bases and J gave up 2 bases, with 11 bases separating them. The CDR3 covers 14 residues. In germline, CDR1 is SGDLS, CDR2 YYNGEE. In the original processing: Quantification of nucleated cells was approximated via reference gene primer amplification. The repertoire was sequenced with immunoSEQ multiplex PCR; TCRdb's copy has only in-frame clones and lacks some. Clone size and the V and J calls come from that table; the DNA yielded D and trimming. The sample shows about 280,000 clones, approximately 85% of them seen only once.

This receptor was identified in a man aged 50-60 years with active or convalescent COVID-19. The rearrangement uses TRBV9 and TRBJ2-7; D is undetermined. The sequencing input was peripheral blood. CDR3 region: CASSVSPTPYEQYF. The CDR3 coding sequence is TGTGCCAGCAGCGTTTCACCCACTCCCTACGAGCAGTACTTC.